The clone carrying this T cell receptor beta chain was counted once. Its target is unknown. The sample originates from a study of cytomegalovirus exposure and HLA in healthy donors. Study-wide results and caveats: Researchers counted 150 to 200 TCR beta chains as cytomegalovirus-associated. In presence/absence analyses, roughly uniform sequencing depth across donors was assumed.

60 Vbeta and 13 Jbeta primers were used in PCR. Clones were sequenced by immunoSEQ multiplex PCR, and TCRdb holds only the in-frame ones, with some missing. The sample carries some 120,000 clones, under 80% recorded once. V lost 5 bases and J lost 0, with 12 bases in between. This CDR3 has 15 residues. Germline V gene data show CDR1 as SGHTA and CDR2 as FQGTGA. The V and J genes are TRBV7-3 and TRBJ2-3; no definite D call. Sequenced input: PBMCs. The clonotype originates from a woman aged 55-69 years in good health and CMV-seropositive. The chain's CDR3 is CASSPLVSSTDTQYF. The CDR3 nucleotides read TGTGCCAGCAGCCCTTTAGTTTCTAGCACAGATACGCAGTATTTT. The complete variable domain, with remaining parts taken from reference TRBV7-3 and TRBJ2-3, reads GAGVSQTPSNKVTEKGKYVELRCDPISGHTALYWYRQSLGQGPEFLIYFQGTGAADDSGLPNDRFFAVRPEGSVSTLKIQRTERGDSAVYLCASSPLVSSTDTQYFGPGTRLTVL.